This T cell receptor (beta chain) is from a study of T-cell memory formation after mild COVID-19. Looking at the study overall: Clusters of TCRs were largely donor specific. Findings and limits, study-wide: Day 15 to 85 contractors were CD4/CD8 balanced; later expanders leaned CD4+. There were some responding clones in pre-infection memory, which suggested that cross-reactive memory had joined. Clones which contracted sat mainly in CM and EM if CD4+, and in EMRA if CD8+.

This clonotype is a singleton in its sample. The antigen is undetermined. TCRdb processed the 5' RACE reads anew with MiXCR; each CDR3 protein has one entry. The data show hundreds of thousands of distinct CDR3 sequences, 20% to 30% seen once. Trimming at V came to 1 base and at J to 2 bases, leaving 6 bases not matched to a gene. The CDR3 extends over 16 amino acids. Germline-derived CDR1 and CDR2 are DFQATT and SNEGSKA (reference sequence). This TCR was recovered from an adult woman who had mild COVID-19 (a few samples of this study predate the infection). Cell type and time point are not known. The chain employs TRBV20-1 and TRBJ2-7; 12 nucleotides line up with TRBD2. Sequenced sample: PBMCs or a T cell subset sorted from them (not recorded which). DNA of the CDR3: TGCAGTGCTAGAGGGGCTAGCGGGAGGGAAACCTACGAGCAGTACTTC. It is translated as CSARGASGRETYEQYF.